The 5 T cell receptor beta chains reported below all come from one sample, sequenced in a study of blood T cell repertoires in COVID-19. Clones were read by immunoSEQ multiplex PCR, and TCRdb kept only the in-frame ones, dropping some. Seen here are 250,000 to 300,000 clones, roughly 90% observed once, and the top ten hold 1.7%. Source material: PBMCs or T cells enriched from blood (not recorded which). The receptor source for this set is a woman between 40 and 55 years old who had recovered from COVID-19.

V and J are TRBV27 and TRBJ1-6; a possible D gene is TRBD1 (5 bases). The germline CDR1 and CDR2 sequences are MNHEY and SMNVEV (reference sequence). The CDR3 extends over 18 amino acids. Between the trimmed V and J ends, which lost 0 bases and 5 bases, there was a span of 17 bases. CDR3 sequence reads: CASSLSPRAAGDNSPLHF. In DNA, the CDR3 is TGTGCCAGCAGTTTATCTCCTCGGGCAGCGGGGGATAATTCACCCCTCCACTTT.

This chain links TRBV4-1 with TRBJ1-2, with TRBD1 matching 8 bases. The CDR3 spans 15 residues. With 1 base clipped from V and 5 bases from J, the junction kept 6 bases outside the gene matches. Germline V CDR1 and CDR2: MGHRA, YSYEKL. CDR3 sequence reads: CASSQGQGMGYGYTF. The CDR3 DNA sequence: TGCGCCAGCAGCCAAGGACAGGGGATGGGGTATGGCTACACCTTC.

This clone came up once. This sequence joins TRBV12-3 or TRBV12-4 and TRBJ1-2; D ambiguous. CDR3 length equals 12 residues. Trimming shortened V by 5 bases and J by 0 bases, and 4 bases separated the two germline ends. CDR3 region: CASSAANYGYTF. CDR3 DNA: TGTGCCAGCAGTGCAGCTAACTATGGCTACACCTTC.

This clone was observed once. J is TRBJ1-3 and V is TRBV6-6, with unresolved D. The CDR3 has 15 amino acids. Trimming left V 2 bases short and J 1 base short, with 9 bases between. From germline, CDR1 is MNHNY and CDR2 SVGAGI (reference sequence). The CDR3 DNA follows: TGTGCCAGCAGTTACCAAGGGAGTTCTGGAAACACCATATATTTT. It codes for CASSYQGSSGNTIYF.

CDR3 region: CASSPQSGRRDNEQFF. CDR3 bases: TGTGCCAGCAGCCCCCAAAGCGGGAGGCGGGACAATGAGCAGTTCTTC. This chain joins TRBV5-4 and TRBJ2-1; TRBD2 matches at 9 bases. The CDR3 extends over 16 amino acids. V dropped 4 bases and J dropped 5; count of bases not matched to a gene: 10. Per germline, CDR1 SGHNT and CDR2 YYREEE (reference sequence).